Presented here are 22 T cell receptor beta chains from one specimen sequenced in a study of beta chain features in type 1 diabetes. Since all of the isolated RNA was reverse transcribed, expressed TCRB transcripts were what got sequenced. The data were produced by immunoSEQ multiplex PCR, yet TCRdb's version contains in-frame clones alone and is incomplete. The sample has under 250,000 clones, 12% to 15% seen once; the top ten hold more than 0.02%. The specimen sequenced was naive CD4+ T cells from blood. The source of these receptors is a woman between 40 and 55 years old in good health.

V is TRBV10-2 and J is TRBJ2-3, with TRBD2 matching 9 bases. This CDR3 region has 16 residues. Trimming removed 6 bases from V and 3 bases from J; junction bases left unmatched: 10. CDR1 WSHSY and CDR2 SAAADI come from the germline V gene. The CDR3 region has the DNA TGCGCCAGCAGCCGGTCCGGGACTAGCCGAACAGATACGCAGTATTTT. Its protein product is CASSRSGTSRTDTQYF.

The chain couples TRBV9 to TRBJ2-5, with TRBD2 identical over 9 bases. V trimming: 0 bases; J trimming: 4 bases; junction bases outside the gene matches: 1. The CDR3 is 14 amino acids. Per the germline V gene, CDR1 is SGDLS and CDR2 is YYNGEE. Here the CDR3 reads CASSVGAGGETQYF. Written as DNA, the CDR3 is TGTGCCAGCAGCGTAGGAGCGGGGGGAGAGACCCAGTACTTC.

The chain links TRBV2 to TRBJ1-1; possibly TRBD1 for D (5 bases). Trimming pared 6 bases from V and 0 bases from J, leaving 11 bases between. The CDR3 is made up of 14 amino acids. Germline assignment: CDR1 SNHLY and CDR2 FYNNEI. CDR3 nucleotide sequence: TGTGCCAGCAGGAACAGGTTCATGAACACTGAAGCTTTCTTT. Translating gives CASRNRFMNTEAFF.

CDR3 nucleotides: TGTGCCAGTTGTCTTGTTAGCTGGAGCTCTGGGGCCAACGTCCTGACTTTC. Amino acids: CASCLVSWSSGANVLTF. The rearrangement links TRBV19 to TRBJ2-6; D is unclear. The V gene's germline CDR1 is LNHDA and CDR2 SQIVND (reference sequence). This CDR3 is 17 amino acids long. V lost 8 bases and J 0 bases, leaving 17 bases between the germline ends. Full variable domain (rest looked up from reference TRBV19 and TRBJ2-6): DGGITQSPKYLFRKEGQNVTLSCEQNLNHDAMYWYRQDPGQGLRLIYYSQIVNDFQKGDIAEGYSVSREKKESFPLTVTSAQKNPTAFYLCASCLVSWSSGANVLTFGAGSRLTVL.

This clone has more than one count but fewer than ten. The rearrangement uses TRBV10-2 and TRBJ2-1; 10 bases are a match to TRBD2. Germline trimming cut 7 bases from V and 3 bases from J; bases unmatched to any gene: 3. Germline V gene lookup returns CDR1 WSHSY and CDR2 SAAADI. The CDR3 is made up of 14 amino acids. The CDR3 sequence is CASTTSGDYNEQFF. DNA of the CDR3: TGCGCCAGCACCACTAGCGGGGACTACAATGAGCAGTTCTTC.

V is TRBV5-1 and J is TRBJ2-3; TRBD1 is a possible D gene (7 bases). Looked up from germline, CDR1 is SGHRS and CDR2 is YFSETQ. There are 16 residues in the CDR3. The V end was cut by 0 bases, the J end by 2 bases, with 13 bases between. In DNA form, the CDR3 reads TGCGCCAGCAGCTTGGCCCGCAGGGGGGACACAGATACGCAGTATTTT. Its protein is CASSLARRGDTDTQYF.

A few counts support this clone. V gene TRBV5-6 combines with J gene TRBJ2-1; 7 positions match TRBD2. The ends lost 3 bases at V and 12 bases at J; junction bases unmatched: 12. This CDR3 contains 14 residues. Germline V lookup: CDR1 SGHDT, CDR2 YYEEEE. CDR3 sequence reads: CASSWGGEPVGQFF. Here the CDR3 DNA reads TGTGCCAGCAGCTGGGGAGGGGAGCCGGTAGGGCAGTTCTTC.

Only a few counts were recorded for this clone. The V and J genes are TRBV29-1 and TRBJ2-4; TRBD1 matches 10 bases. V lost 4 bases, J lost 8 bases, and 2 bases stayed unmatched. The CDR3 runs 12 residues. Germline V gene lookup returns CDR1 SQVTM and CDR2 ANQGSEA. The CDR3 region is CSVGDRGDIQYF. The CDR3 nucleotides are TGCAGCGTTGGGGACAGGGGTGACATTCAGTACTTC. Filled out from reference TRBV29-1 and TRBJ2-4, the complete variable domain reads SAVISQKPSRDICQRGTSLTIQCQVDSQVTMMFWYRQQPGQSLTLIATANQGSEATYESGFVIDKFPISRPNLTFSTLTVSNMSPEDSSIYLCSVGDRGDIQYFGAGTRLSVL.

The chain is built from TRBV5-1 and TRBJ2-3; a weak D match, TRBD1 (6 bases). The germline V and J ends were trimmed by 0 bases and 3 bases, with 11 bases remaining between them. This CDR3 spans 15 amino acids. Germline CDR1 SGHRS, CDR2 YFSETQ. As DNA, the CDR3 is TGCGCCAGCAGCTTGGGAGACAGGAGGACAGATACGCAGTATTTT. This encodes CASSLGDRRTDTQYF.

The chain combines TRBV5-1 with TRBJ2-2; D perhaps matches TRBD1 (5 bases). V was trimmed by 10 bases and J by 1 base, leaving 14 bases between them. The CDR3 totals 14 residues. In germline, CDR1 is SGHRS, CDR2 YFSETQ. CDR3 amino acids: CASQPRENTGELFF. The CDR3 DNA reads TGCGCCTCCCAGCCCAGGGAGAACACCGGGGAGCTGTTTTTT.

The CDR3: CASRRLAAETQYF. CDR3 bases: TGTGCCAGCAGAAGGCTGGCGGCAGAGACCCAGTACTTC. The chain has TRBV14 and TRBJ2-5; D remains ambiguous. V dropped 6 bases and J dropped 4 bases, with 12 bases sitting between them. Per the germline V gene, CDR1 is SGHDN and CDR2 is FVKESK. The CDR3 extends over 13 amino acids.

This clone was recorded many times. The chain carries TRBV29-1 and TRBJ1-2; D not certain. In germline, CDR1 is SQVTM, CDR2 ANQGSEA. V lost 7 bases, J lost 4 bases, and 13 bases lay in between. This CDR3 has 12 amino acids. CDR3 coding DNA: TGCAGCGAGTACCAGAGGAGCTATGGCTACACCTTC. Its protein product is CSEYQRSYGYTF.

This clone was counted between two and nine times. The chain combines TRBV7-2 with TRBJ2-7; D remains ambiguous. Trimming removed 1 base from V and 3 bases from J, with 10 bases in between. The CDR3 has 14 residues. Per germline, CDR1 SGHTA and CDR2 FQGNSA. In DNA form, the CDR3 reads TGTGCCAGCAGCTTAGACCAGAACCGCTACGAGCAGTACTTC. Translated, it gives CASSLDQNRYEQYF.

This clone was counted only a few times. This chain connects TRBV7-9 to TRBJ2-1, with TRBD1 as a possible D gene (5 bases). The CDR3 sequence is 14 residues long. Germline lookup yields CDR1 SEHNR and CDR2 FQNEAQ (reference sequence). Trimming cost V 3 bases and J 8 bases, with 14 bases left between them. The CDR3 sequence: CASSFGQGIDEQFF. CDR3 nucleotides: TGTGCCAGCAGCTTCGGCCAGGGAATAGATGAGCAGTTCTTC.

This clone was seen only a few times. The rearrangement uses TRBV2 and TRBJ2-2, with a tentative D call TRBD2 (6 bases). The CDR3 is made up of 22 amino acids. Trimming cost V 4 bases and J 5 bases, with 35 bases left between them. CDR1 and CDR2 from the germline V gene are SNHLY and FYNNEI. The CDR3 coding sequence is TGTGCCAGCAGTGCATATCTCGTGTCGTCGGGACGGAGTAAAGGAGGGACCGGGGAGCTGTTTTTT. Protein product: CASSAYLVSSGRSKGGTGELFF.

This clone came up a few times. V gene TRBV27 combines with J gene TRBJ2-7; the D gene is possibly TRBD2 (5 bases). Germline-derived CDR1 and CDR2 are MNHEY and SMNVEV (reference sequence). V was cut by 3 bases and J by 9 bases, with 12 bases left in between. This CDR3 contains 12 residues. The chain's CDR3 is CASSFRGSGQYF. The CDR3 DNA reads TGTGCCAGCAGTTTTCGGGGTTCGGGGCAGTACTTC.

This clone showed up just a few times. Additional DNA sequences in this sample encode the identical CDR3. This chain joins TRBV9 and TRBJ2-7; D perhaps matches TRBD1 (5 bases). The CDR3 covers 13 residues. Germline CDR1 reads SGDLS; CDR2 reads YYNGEE. With 2 bases removed from V and 3 bases from J, the gap between germline ends came to 9 bases. CDR3 sequence reads: CASSVTQGYEQYF. The CDR3 DNA follows: TGTGCCAGCAGCGTCACCCAGGGCTACGAGCAGTACTTC.

The chain uses TRBV5-1 and TRBJ2-7; D is perhaps TRBD1 (6 bases). The CDR3 is 14 amino acids. The germline CDR1 and CDR2 sequences are SGHRS and YFSETQ. V was trimmed by 0 bases and J by 4 bases, leaving 11 bases between them. The CDR3 loop is CASSLGTALYEQYF. The CDR3 DNA reads TGCGCCAGCAGCTTGGGGACAGCATTATACGAGCAGTACTTC.

This clone showed up just a few times. The same CDR3 arises from other DNA sequences in this sample as well. V gene TRBV7-2 combines with J gene TRBJ2-5, with TRBD2 matching 11 bases. The CDR3 is made up of 16 amino acids. Germline lookup yields CDR1 SGHTA and CDR2 FQGNSA. The trim removed 1 base at V and 2 bases at J, leaving 3 bases unmatched. The CDR3 protein is CASSLGLAGGQETQYF. The CDR3 DNA sequence: TGTGCCAGCAGCTTAGGGCTAGCGGGGGGTCAAGAGACCCAGTACTTC.

The J gene is TRBJ1-1, the V gene TRBV5-1; 8 positions match TRBD1. CDR1 and CDR2 (germline): SGHRS, YFSETQ. The CDR3 contains 16 residues. V gave up 7 bases and J gave up 5 bases; unmatched junction bases: 16. CDR3 protein: CASGRSPGTGGTEAFF. In DNA form, the CDR3 reads TGCGCCAGCGGGAGAAGTCCCGGGACAGGAGGGACTGAAGCTTTCTTT.

The table lists this clone with a few counts. This sequence joins TRBV25-1 and TRBJ2-7; D is possibly TRBD2 (5 bases). The CDR3 is 14 residues long. The V gene lost 1 base and the J gene lost 5 bases, with 12 bases spanning the gap. CDR1 MGHDK and CDR2 SYGVNS come from the germline V gene. CDR3 amino acids: CASSESAVRDEQYF. The CDR3, as DNA: TGTGCCAGCAGTGAATCGGCGGTGCGGGACGAGCAGTACTTC.

The chain carries TRBV19 and TRBJ1-1; TRBD1 aligns across 7 bases. The V gene's germline CDR1 is LNHDA and CDR2 SQIVND (reference sequence). This CDR3 comprises 15 residues. The ends lost 4 bases at V and 1 base at J; junction bases unmatched: 6. For the CDR3, the DNA is TGTGCCAGTAGTACCACTCAGGGGGGGAACACTGAAGCTTTCTTT. Translating it yields CASSTTQGGNTEAFF.